This T cell receptor beta chain appears in the sequencing data of a study of memory CD4+ T cells and cytomegalovirus serostatus. V shed 7 bases and J 1 base; nucleotides not matched to a gene: 1. Germline V lookup: CDR1 GTSNPN, CDR2 SVGIG (reference sequence). The CDR3 is 12 amino acids. The sort gate was single viable CD3+CD4+CD8-CD45RO+ cells for memory CD4+ T cells. Only in-frame clones appear in the TCRdb table, and some are missing; sequencing was by immunoSEQ multiplex PCR. Altogether 55,000 or so clones are present, over 60% being singletons, with the ten largest covering about 1.4%. The source material was memory CD4+ T cells from blood. The J gene is TRBJ1-1, the V gene TRBV30, with 9 nucleotides matching TRBD1. The receptor was derived from an adult in good health and CMV-seropositive. The CDR3 DNA sequence: TGTGCCTTGGACAGGGGGAACACTGAAGCTTTCTTT. The encoded protein is CALDRGNTEAFF.